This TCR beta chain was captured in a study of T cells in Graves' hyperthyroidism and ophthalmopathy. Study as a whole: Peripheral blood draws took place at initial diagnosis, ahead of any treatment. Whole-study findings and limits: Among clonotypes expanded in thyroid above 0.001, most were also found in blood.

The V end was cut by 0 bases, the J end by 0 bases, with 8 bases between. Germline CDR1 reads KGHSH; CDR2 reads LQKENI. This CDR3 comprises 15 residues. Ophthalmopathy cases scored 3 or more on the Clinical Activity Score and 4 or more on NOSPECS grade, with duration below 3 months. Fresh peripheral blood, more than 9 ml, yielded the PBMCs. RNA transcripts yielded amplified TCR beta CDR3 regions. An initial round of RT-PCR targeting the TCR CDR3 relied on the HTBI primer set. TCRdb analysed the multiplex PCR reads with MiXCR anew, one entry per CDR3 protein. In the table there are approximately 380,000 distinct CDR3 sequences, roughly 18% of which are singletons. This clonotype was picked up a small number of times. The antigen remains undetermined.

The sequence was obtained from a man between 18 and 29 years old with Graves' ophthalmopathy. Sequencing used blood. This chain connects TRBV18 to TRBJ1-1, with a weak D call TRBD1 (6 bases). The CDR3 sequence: CASSPPEGVNTEAFF. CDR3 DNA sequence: TGTGCCAGCTCACCACCGGAGGGGGTGAACACTGAAGCTTTCTTT.